This is a list of T cell receptor beta chains from one sample in a study of CD8+ T cells in alopecia areata. TCRdb keeps only in-frame clones here, not all; method: immunoSEQ multiplex PCR. The table lists about 200,000 clones, about 64% of them singletons. The sequencing here drew on CD4+ T cells sorted from blood, taken at week 4, from a patient treated with tofacitinib. These receptor sequences come from a human donor with alopecia areata. The conserved cysteine and the conserved F or W are not part of the CDR3 here. Size is stated for part of the rows, as once, few or many counts, or as a class when the clone is expanded.

J gene: TRBJ2-1
V gene: TRBV29-1
clone size: NA
CDR3 length: 15
CDR3 protein: SVEGLSGWGSPIGQF

J gene: TRBJ2-2
V gene: TRBV9
clone size: NA
CDR3 length: 12
CDR3 protein: ASSPFLAAGELF

J gene: TRBJ2-3
V gene: TRBV9
clone size: few
CDR3 length: 13
CDR3 protein: ASSGGVGSTDTQY

J gene: TRBJ2-1
V gene: TRBV29-1
clone size: NA
CDR3 length: 11
CDR3 protein: SAWTGVRNEQF

J gene: TRBJ1-5
V gene: TRBV29-1
clone size: few
CDR3 length: 10
CDR3 protein: SVQDFNQPQH

J gene: TRBJ1-6
V gene: TRBV6-1
clone size: NA
CDR3 length: 13
CDR3 protein: ASSESVSYNSPLH

J gene: TRBJ2-5
V gene: TRBV2
clone size: NA
CDR3 length: 14
CDR3 protein: ASSASRDRTGETQY

J gene: TRBJ1-2
V gene: TRBV29-1
clone size: few
CDR3 length: 9
CDR3 protein: SGDRDEGYT

J gene: TRBJ2-2
V gene: TRBV4-2
clone size: NA
CDR3 length: 13
CDR3 protein: ASSQIQGWTGELF

J gene: TRBJ2-6
V gene: TRBV5-1
clone size: NA
CDR3 length: 16
CDR3 protein: ASSSGTLRYSGANVLT

J gene: TRBJ1-2
V gene: TRBV28
clone size: NA
CDR3 length: 14
CDR3 protein: ASSSPSRGRNYGYT

J gene: TRBJ1-1
V gene: TRBV29-1
clone size: NA
CDR3 length: 11
CDR3 protein: SVDGGANTEAF

J gene: TRBJ2-3
V gene: TRBV5-1
clone size: NA
CDR3 length: 13
CDR3 protein: ASNPGDRGTDTQY

J gene: TRBJ2-5
V gene: TRBV7-2
clone size: few
CDR3 length: 11
CDR3 protein: ASTSRGQETQY

J gene: TRBJ1-5
V gene: TRBV15
clone size: NA
CDR3 length: 15
CDR3 protein: ATSRGITGDRNQPQH

J gene: TRBJ1-2
V gene: TRBV5-1
clone size: few
CDR3 length: 11
CDR3 protein: ASSLDGQSGYT

J gene: TRBJ1-1
V gene: TRBV7-9
clone size: NA
CDR3 length: 12
CDR3 protein: ASSFTSILTEAF

J gene: TRBJ1-2
V gene: TRBV6-1
clone size: NA
CDR3 length: 10
CDR3 protein: ASIAIPHGYT

J gene: TRBJ2-5
V gene: TRBV2
clone size: NA
CDR3 length: 14
CDR3 protein: ASSELTSSVQETQY

J gene: TRBJ2-3
V gene: TRBV15
clone size: NA
CDR3 length: 16
CDR3 protein: ATSRDPGLAGGTDTQY

J gene: TRBJ2-4
V gene: TRBV5-1
clone size: NA
CDR3 length: 13
CDR3 protein: ASSLPGDGKNIQY

J gene: TRBJ1-2
V gene: TRBV9
clone size: NA
CDR3 length: 10
CDR3 protein: ASSVRGGGYT

J gene: TRBJ1-6
V gene: TRBV23-1
clone size: few
CDR3 length: 16
CDR3 protein: ASSQRKTGRPTCSPLH

J gene: TRBJ2-1
V gene: TRBV10-2
clone size: NA
CDR3 length: 11
CDR3 protein: ASSGQAEGKKF

J gene: TRBJ2-7
V gene: TRBV5-1
clone size: once
CDR3 length: 12
CDR3 protein: ASSLVGGTYEQY

J gene: TRBJ2-2
V gene: TRBV6-1
clone size: NA
CDR3 length: 12
CDR3 protein: ASSEMADTGELF

J gene: TRBJ1-2
V gene: TRBV5-1
clone size: NA
CDR3 length: 11
CDR3 protein: ASSLVGDYGYT

J gene: TRBJ1-4
V gene: TRBV29-1
clone size: NA
CDR3 length: 10
CDR3 protein: SVGRGGEKLF

J gene: TRBJ1-2
V gene: TRBV14
clone size: NA
CDR3 length: 12
CDR3 protein: ASSLTGRYYGYT

J gene: TRBJ1-2
V gene: TRBV30
clone size: NA
CDR3 length: 11
CDR3 protein: AWSPQGAKGYT

J gene: TRBJ2-5
V gene: TRBV29-1
clone size: NA
CDR3 length: 11
CDR3 protein: SARTGGTETQY

J gene: TRBJ2-3
V gene: TRBV7-8
clone size: NA
CDR3 length: 15
CDR3 protein: ASSGTSGSERTDTQY

J gene: TRBJ1-2
V gene: TRBV29-1
clone size: NA
CDR3 length: 11
CDR3 protein: SVGGRVGSGYT

J gene: TRBJ2-1
V gene: TRBV5-1
clone size: NA
CDR3 length: 12
CDR3 protein: ASSLVPQTDEQF

J gene: TRBJ2-7
V gene: TRBV29-1
clone size: NA
CDR3 length: 10
CDR3 protein: SVGTGTYEQY

J gene: TRBJ2-7
V gene: TRBV5-1
clone size: NA
CDR3 length: 13
CDR3 protein: ASSSGQGATYEQY

J gene: TRBJ2-7
V gene: TRBV5-1
clone size: NA
CDR3 length: 11
CDR3 protein: ASSSDWNYEQY

J gene: TRBJ2-1
V gene: TRBV2
clone size: few
CDR3 length: 11
CDR3 protein: ASRDRGFNEQF

J gene: TRBJ2-7
V gene: TRBV7-8
clone size: NA
CDR3 length: 11
CDR3 protein: ASMKRGSGEQY

J gene: TRBJ1-6
V gene: TRBV19
clone size: once
CDR3 length: 11
CDR3 protein: ATSGEYNSPLH

J gene: TRBJ2-5
V gene: TRBV29-1
clone size: NA
CDR3 length: 13
CDR3 protein: SVEDRQPGGETQY

J gene: TRBJ2-2
V gene: TRBV29-1
clone size: NA
CDR3 length: 11
CDR3 protein: SGGGSNTGELF

J gene: TRBJ2-3
V gene: TRBV2
clone size: NA
CDR3 length: 11
CDR3 protein: ARRGTSTDTQY

J gene: TRBJ2-5
V gene: TRBV11-1
clone size: NA
CDR3 length: 12
CDR3 protein: ASSRTSPQETQY

J gene: TRBJ2-1
V gene: TRBV29-1
clone size: few
CDR3 length: 11
CDR3 protein: SVCLQAGYEQF

J gene: TRBJ1-1
V gene: TRBV29-1
clone size: NA
CDR3 length: 11
CDR3 protein: SVRDVMNTEAF

J gene: TRBJ2-7
V gene: TRBV7-9
clone size: once
CDR3 length: 10
CDR3 protein: ASSLPHYEQY

J gene: TRBJ2-7
V gene: TRBV5-6
clone size: NA
CDR3 length: 10
CDR3 protein: ASSLKGWEQY

J gene: TRBJ2-7
V gene: TRBV18
clone size: NA
CDR3 length: 12
CDR3 protein: ASSPVQGNYEQY

J gene: TRBJ2-5
V gene: TRBV7-2
clone size: NA
CDR3 length: 9
CDR3 protein: ASSLSQTQY

J gene: TRBJ2-7
V gene: TRBV30
clone size: NA
CDR3 length: 10
CDR3 protein: AWARGAGEQY

J gene: TRBJ1-6
V gene: TRBV30
clone size: NA
CDR3 length: 11
CDR3 protein: AWSTYRNSPLH

J gene: TRBJ2-5
V gene: TRBV4-1
clone size: few
CDR3 length: 12
CDR3 protein: ASSEQGAQETQY

J gene: TRBJ1-6
V gene: TRBV9
clone size: NA
CDR3 length: 12
CDR3 protein: ASSVAGSNSPLH

J gene: TRBJ2-2
V gene: TRBV4-1
clone size: NA
CDR3 length: 13
CDR3 protein: ASSLLAGGTGELF

J gene: TRBJ2-1
V gene: TRBV5-1
clone size: NA
CDR3 length: 12
CDR3 protein: ASSLSGGHNEQF

J gene: TRBJ2-3
V gene: TRBV7-2
clone size: NA
CDR3 length: 13
CDR3 protein: ASSLARGKADTQY

J gene: TRBJ2-5
V gene: TRBV29-1
clone size: NA
CDR3 length: 11
CDR3 protein: SVVRGKQETQY

J gene: TRBJ1-1
V gene: TRBV11-1
clone size: NA
CDR3 length: 11
CDR3 protein: ASSLVGNTEAF